This T cell receptor (beta chain) came from a study of T cells expressing NK-cell markers (dated by TCRdb to about 2020). For the study in its entirety: In sorted CD3+CD56+NKG2C+, CD3+CD56+NKG2C- and CD3+CD56-NKG2C+ T-cell subsets from eight donors, TCR beta-chain repertoires were profiled. The eight sequenced donors were randomly selected healthy volunteers, three men and five women. Of the eight sequenced donors, seven were found to be HCMV-seropositive and one was found to be HCMV-seronegative. Sequencing of the libraries produced 2 x 150 bp reads on Illumina HiSeq 2000/2500, MiSeq or NextSeq.

Worth noting for this clonotype: Its antigen is not yet known.

Data came from an Illumina HiSeq 2000. The TCR beta cDNA libraries were made using 5'RACE template switching, a step that added both a universal primer site and unique molecular identifiers. cDNA synthesis was primed from the TCR beta constant segment, followed by two successive PCR amplification steps. The study's own analysis went as follows. MIGEC handled demultiplexing of the reads and grouping by UMI, while MiTCR was used to assemble and quantify clonotypes. To exclude erroneous sequences, only TCR cDNA sequences supported by at least two reads were retained. The tcR package was used for downstream repertoire analysis, and clonotypes were matched across fractions by CDR3 nucleotide sequence plus V segment. VDJmatch was used to annotate antigen specificity against VDJdb, with one amino acid substitution in CDR3 allowed. With the reads reprocessed by TCRdb, a single entry stands for each CDR3 protein sequence and no DNA is reported. The V and J calls reflect TCRdb's pipeline rather than the authors' work. The sample has around 550,000 distinct CDR3 sequences on record. Approximately 4% of the sample is held by the ten biggest clonotypes.

To determine HCMV serostatus, a commercial ELISA kit was used to detect HCMV-specific IgG in serum. Peripheral blood mononuclear cells were isolated from blood by Ficoll density gradient centrifugation. What the study reported, not specific to this receptor: In over five donors, the dominant CD3+CD56+NKG2C+ clonotypes were found to rank among the top 10 CD8+ clonotypes and to make up about 1.0-7.5% of CD8+ T cells. Those dominant clonotypes were again the most abundant among CD3+CD56-NKG2C+ cells in a handful of donors, at roughly 25-65%. Whether the expanded NKG2C-expressing T cell clones were specific for HCMV antigens remained unclear.

Counted from cysteine to phenylalanine, this CDR3 has 13 amino acids. The coding DNA is unavailable. The germline V gene yields SGHRS for CDR1 and YFSETQ for CDR2. The TCR sequence derives from a man younger than 35 in good health. Donor details come from another sample of the same person, matched by shared clones. The chain is assembled from TRBV5-1 and TRBJ2-3; TCRdb designates TRBD2, a call that cannot be tested without DNA. The sequencing sample was made of blood T cells: a sorted CD56 or NKG2C T cell subset, CD4+ or CD8+ T cells, or bulk PBMC T cells (not recorded which). The encoded CDR3 is CASTLSGTDTQYF.